This is a list of T cell receptor beta chains from one sample in a study of PD-L1 blockade in urothelial cancer. Profiling relied on immunoSEQ multiplex PCR, and the TCRdb table lists in-frame clones only, not all of them. The profile shows tens of thousands of clones, about four fifths of them singletons. Sequenced here: PBMCs, sampled around atezolizumab (anti-PD-L1) treatment. Receptor source: a man aged 65 to 85 with urothelial cancer. The conserved cysteine and the conserved F or W are not part of the CDR3 here. D genes are given only for firm matches.

>TRBV7-8|TRBD1|13
ASSPWTGGLYEQY
>TRBV11-3|NA|14
ASSLVPLASQETQY
>TRBV7-3|NA|11
ASSSGGNNEQF
>TRBV7-6|NA|13
ASSLVAGGSEKLF
>TRBV19|NA|11
ASNQKMYNEQF
>TRBV5-1|NA|11
ASSLDLQETQY
>TRBV11-1|NA|13
ASSPEPEGPGELF
>TRBV11-3|TRBD2|14
ASSLEGISGAYEQY
>TRBV11-2|NA|11
ASSLVATGELF
>TRBV7-2|TRBD2|13
ASSSGTSGSHGEF
>TRBV27|NA|12
ASSTSTRVYEQY
>TRBV28|TRBD1|18
ASSPRWGQGAYVMNTEAF
>TRBV6-1|NA|12
ASSDLPLNTEAF
>TRBV7-9|TRBD1|12
ASRDRGEAGEQY
>TRBV11-2|NA|11
ASSPGQGGEQY
>TRBV20-1|NA|9
SARRYNEQF
>TRBV4-3|TRBD2|16
ASSQTPPGVAGQETQY
>TRBV5-5|NA|13
ASSLNSVIYQPQH
>TRBV2|TRBD2|12
ASSVVAGYNEQF
>TRBV7-2|TRBD1|11
ASSVQGVAEAF
>TRBV6-1|NA|12
ASVKQNLNTEAF
>TRBV28|NA|10
ASTRTVWGYT
>TRBV4-3|TRBD1|12
ASSQSDRAGGYT
>TRBV28|NA|12
ASRSGFSNYGYT
>TRBV2|NA|14
ASSELLRDMNTEAF
>TRBV4-1|TRBD2|15
ASSQGFAPSGTGELF
>TRBV7-9|TRBD1|13
ASSLAQGAVDEQF
>TRBV5-4|TRBD2|13
ASSSGTSGNYEQY
>TRBV7-5|NA|14
VRSLRLAGEVETQY
>TRBV7-6|NA|12
ASSLGSGVTEAF
>TRBV4-3|NA|13
ASSQEGANGAEQF
>TRBV9|NA|11
ASSGVGDTEAF
>TRBV6-1|NA|11
ASSETLVLEQY
>TRBV28|NA|13
ASSSILKAGGEQY
>TRBV11-2|TRBD2|12
ASSPGGVTDTQY
>TRBV7-8|NA|15
ASSLAADRLNTGELF
>TRBV4-1|TRBD1|14
ASSQRQGISNYGYT
>TRBV15|NA|13
ATSRDTEQNQPQH
>TRBV6-5|NA|11
ASRRGINYGYT
>TRBV28|NA|14
ASSLGDQLAKNIQY
>TRBV5-3|TRBD2|17
ARRPTGTSGFSTTDTQY
>TRBV14|TRBD1|14
ASSQAETGGASGYT
>TRBV29-1|TRBD2|15
SVESSGGLAAYNEQF
>TRBV5-6|NA|12
ASSLGQYYNEQF